This is a list of T cell receptor beta chains from one sample in a study of Ad26.COV2.S vaccination and SARS-CoV-2 variants. Sequencing used immunoSEQ multiplex PCR; TCRdb keeps in-frame clones, though not all of them. This table has approximately 460,000 clones, 80% to 90% appearing once. The sample here was peripheral blood, taken in a trial of Ad26.COV2.S vaccine versus placebo. These TCRs come from a person between 18 and 65 years old who received the Ad26.COV2.S COVID-19 vaccine or a placebo. Both conserved end residues are part of each CDR3. The D gene is left open where the match is weak. The size of a clone is reported for some rows only, either as once, few or many, or as a class for expanded clones.

TRBV30	NA	TRBJ1-5	NA	TGTGCCTGGAGTGTCGGGGACACAAATCAGCCCCAGCATTTT	CAWSVGDTNQPQHF
TRBV28	TRBD1	TRBJ1-5	NA	TGTGCCAGCAGCCTTGAGGGGGCACGGAATCAGCCCCAGCATTTT	CASSLEGARNQPQHF
TRBV6-2/TRBV6-3	TRBD1	TRBJ2-3	NA	TGTGCCAGCAGTTACCAGGACAGGTTAACGCAGTATTTT	CASSYQDRLTQYF
TRBV12-3/TRBV12-4	NA	TRBJ1-5	NA	TGTGCCAGCACTCTTGGGGATCAGCCCCAGCATTTT	CASTLGDQPQHF
TRBV2	TRBD2	TRBJ2-2	NA	TGTGCCAGCAGGGTCTGGGTCGCGGGAGACGGGGAGCTGTTTTTT	CASRVWVAGDGELFF
TRBV7-2	NA	TRBJ2-7	NA	TGTGCCAGCAGCCCTACAGGGTCCTTTGGCGAGCAGTACTTC	CASSPTGSFGEQYF
TRBV28	TRBD1	TRBJ1-1	NA	TGTGCCACCGCGGGGGGGGACAGGGCGAACACTGAAGCTTTCTTT	CATAGGDRANTEAFF
TRBV18	NA	TRBJ1-3	NA	TGTGCCAGCTCACCACAAGGAAACACCATATATTTT	CASSPQGNTIYF
TRBV5-1	TRBD2	TRBJ2-1	NA	TGCGCCAGCAGCGTGACTAGCGGGGTATCGGGGAATGAGCAGTTCTTC	CASSVTSGVSGNEQFF
TRBV5-1	TRBD1	TRBJ1-6	NA	TGCGCCAGCAGCCTGGACAGGGCTTCCTATAATTCACCCCTCCACTTT	CASSLDRASYNSPLHF
TRBV2	TRBD2	TRBJ2-1	once	TGTGCCAGCAAACCTAGCGGCCAAACGGGTGAGCAGTTCTTC	CASKPSGQTGEQFF
TRBV7-9	TRBD1	TRBJ2-2	NA	TGTGCCAGCAGCCGCCGGGGACAGGGTACCACCGGGGAGCTGTTTTTT	CASSRRGQGTTGELFF
TRBV10-3	TRBD1	TRBJ1-2	NA	TGTGCCATCAGTCAGTCAGGGGGACGGGACTATGGCTACACCTTC	CAISQSGGRDYGYTF
TRBV2	NA	TRBJ2-1	NA	TGTGCCAGCAGAGTTAAACTAGCCACAAAATACAATGAGCAGTTCTTC	CASRVKLATKYNEQFF
TRBV19	NA	TRBJ2-5	NA	TGTGCCAGTAGTATCGCTGCCAGGGTGGCCAAAGAGACCCAGTACTTC	CASSIAARVAKETQYF
TRBV11-2	TRBD1	TRBJ2-2	NA	TGTGCCAGCAGCCCAGGACAGGGACGGGTCGGGGAGCTGTTTTTT	CASSPGQGRVGELFF
TRBV5-1	NA	TRBJ1-5	NA	TGCGCCAGCAGCTTGGAAGGGGGACAAGGCAATCAGCCCCAGCATTTT	CASSLEGGQGNQPQHF
TRBV7-8	TRBD1	TRBJ1-2	NA	TGTGCCAGCAGCCCAAAAACAACAGACAGGGCCTACTATGGCTACACCTTC	CASSPKTTDRAYYGYTF
TRBV5-4	NA	TRBJ1-1	NA	TGTGCCAGCAGCTTGGTTCACCTTGGCACTGAAGCTTTCTTT	CASSLVHLGTEAFF
TRBV10-3	NA	TRBJ2-7	NA	TGTGCCATCACCACAGGTTACTCCTACGAGCAGTACTTC	CAITTGYSYEQYF
TRBV7-9	TRBD1	TRBJ1-4	few	TGTGCCAGCAGCCCCCGACAGGGGCCTAATGAAAAACTGTTTTTT	CASSPRQGPNEKLFF
TRBV27	NA	TRBJ2-3	NA	TGTGCCAGCAGTCCGGGGACCTCCCCAGATACGCAGTATTTT	CASSPGTSPDTQYF
TRBV30	TRBD1	TRBJ2-3	NA	TGTGCCTGGGGCAAAAACAGGGGGCCAGATACGCAGTATTTT	CAWGKNRGPDTQYF
TRBV7-2	NA	TRBJ2-3	NA	TGTGCCAGCAGCTTAGGTGGTAGTACCGGAGATACGCAGTATTTT	CASSLGGSTGDTQYF
TRBV13	NA	TRBJ2-5	NA	TGTGCCAGCAGCGAAACCCGAATGCCCTACGGGGAGACCCAGTACTTC	CASSETRMPYGETQYF
TRBV28	NA	TRBJ2-2	NA	TGTGCCAGCAGTTTACCGCGAGCTAGCGTTACCGGGGAGCTGTTTTTT	CASSLPRASVTGELFF
TRBV3-1/TRBV3-2	NA	TRBJ2-3	NA	TGTGCCAGCAGCCAAGTTTGGGGAAGCACAGATACGCAGTATTTT	CASSQVWGSTDTQYF
TRBV5-1	NA	TRBJ1-4	NA	TGCGCCAGCAGCGTGACTGCGACAACTAATGAAAAACTGTTTTTT	CASSVTATTNEKLFF
TRBV19	NA	TRBJ1-5	NA	TGTGCCAGTAGTATGGTTACAGGGTTCCGTCTCAATCAGCCCCAGCATTTT	CASSMVTGFRLNQPQHF
TRBV14	NA	TRBJ2-5	NA	TGTGCCAGCAGCCAAAGGAGACCCGGAGCGGCAGAGACCCAGTACTTC	CASSQRRPGAAETQYF
TRBV27	NA	TRBJ1-2	NA	TGTGCCAGCAGCCACCCCGGATCGTATGGCTACACCTTC	CASSHPGSYGYTF
TRBV28	NA	TRBJ1-6	NA	TGTGCCAGCAGTTCAACCCTCACCGGGCTCCACTTT	CASSSTLTGLHF
TRBV19	TRBD1	TRBJ1-1	NA	TGTGCCAGTAGTGCGACAGGGGGCTTTACTGAAGCTTTCTTT	CASSATGGFTEAFF
TRBV27	NA	TRBJ2-7	NA	TGTGCCAGCAGTTTATCGCCCGGACAGTTCAGCGAGCAGTACTTC	CASSLSPGQFSEQYF
TRBV15	TRBD1	TRBJ2-7	NA	TGTGCCACCAGCAGAAGACAGGGCCTCCACGAGCAGTACTTC	CATSRRQGLHEQYF
TRBV4-1	NA	TRBJ2-1	NA	TGCGCCAGCAGCCAAGAACCTACTCGACTAGACTCCTACAATGAGCAGTTCTTC	CASSQEPTRLDSYNEQFF
TRBV7-9	TRBD1	TRBJ1-3	once	TGTGCCAGCAGCCCCCGCCAGGGGGTTGGAAACACCATATATTTT	CASSPRQGVGNTIYF